This TCR beta chain stems from a study of CD8+CD57+ T cells in acquired aplastic anemia (dated by TCRdb to 2017 to 2018). Broadly, across the study: DNA extracted from sorted CD4+ and CD8+ cells had a mean of approximately 3.4 ug, with a range of roughly 0.19 to 27.4 ug. Healthy donor samples averaged around 10 million reads for CD4+ and roughly 11 million for CD8+ cells.

Broader findings and caveats from the paper: No significant difference in CD8+ Simpson's diversity was found between patients and healthy controls (P=0.060). Twenty-nine CD8+ CDR3 sequences were found in both patients and controls but appeared to be highly expressed in patients and within the immunodominant clones of the patients.

TCR beta VDJ combination and CDR3 sequence profiling used genomic DNA as the template. TCR repertoire sequencing was run on an Illumina HiSeq 2000. The paper's data handling went like this. TRBV/TRBJ rearrangement plots, CDR3 size and DJ length profiles, and Simpson's diversity index were used to evaluate the repertoires. The most abundant DNA sequence in the deep sequencing data was taken as the immunodominant clone. CDR3 amino acid sequences were checked for sharing across subjects and were also compared against the VDJdb database and published repertoires. Using fastp trimming at Q25 and MiXCR clonotype assembly, TCRdb reanalyzed the public sequencing data and kept in-frame beta chains. Under each unique CDR3 protein, matching rows form one entry showing the most common genes and DNA. The V and J calls and clone size come from TCRdb's table, not from the authors' own analysis. In this sample the table shows more than 150,000 distinct CDR3 sequences, 46% of which occur a single time. About 2.9% of the sample belongs to the ten largest clones.

As for this clonotype: There is no known antigen for this receptor. Base quality data are lacking; no much larger clone is found one base away.

Spanning cysteine to phenylalanine, the CDR3 consists of 15 amino acids. Just the 45-base CDR3 DNA is kept, in frame starting at base 1. Relative to germline, V is missing 11 bases and J is missing 3 bases, with 14 bases of the junction outside any gene match. The germline V gene (reference sequence) provides CDR1 LNHDA and CDR2 SQIVND. In the study, sorted CD4+ and CD8+ blood T cells from patients with severe aplastic anemia and from healthy subjects underwent deep sequencing of TCR repertoires. Ficoll-Paque density gradient centrifugation was used to isolate peripheral blood mononuclear cells. Before DNA was extracted, CD4+ and CD8+ T cells were sorted using either FACS or magnetic beads.

The sequenced material came from sorted CD4+, CD8+, or CD8+CD57+ T cells (not recorded which) from PBMCs. This clonotype was obtained from a human donor in good health. Recombination joined TRBV19 with TRBJ2-3, with TRBD2 identical over 7 junction bases. The bases read TGTGCCTCCGCTTCTAGCGGAGACGGGACAGATACGCAGTATTTT. It encodes CASASSGDGTDTQYF.